This TCR beta chain originates from a study of blood T cell repertoires in COVID-19. Overall study: Acute-phase and convalescent COVID-19 samples originated in the United States, Italy and Spain.

In the authors' methods: Reference gene primer amplification gave estimated nucleated cell counts. Measured with immunoSEQ multiplex PCR; TCRdb has only the in-frame clones, and not every one. Clone size and the V and J calls come from that table; the DNA yielded D and trimming. Seen here are some 12,000 clones, 82% observed once, and the top ten hold 3% to 4.5%. Only one count was recorded for this clone. The receptor's source is a woman in her sixties or seventies with acute or convalescent COVID-19. Sequencing was carried out using peripheral blood.

This CDR3 is CASYAPEAVLTEAFF. The CDR3 DNA reads as TGTGCCAGCTACGCTCCGGAAGCGGTGCTCACTGAAGCTTTCTTT. The chain recombines TRBV28 with TRBJ1-1; D is undetermined. This CDR3 region has 15 residues. V lost 8 bases and J 4 bases, leaving 20 bases between the germline ends. From germline, CDR1 is MDHEN and CDR2 SYDVKM.